This T cell receptor (beta chain) stems from a study of identical twins. This CDR3 region has 11 residues. Per the germline V gene, CDR1 is SQVTM and CDR2 is ANQGSEA. V was clipped by 7 bases and J by 4 bases, with 8 bases between them. Unique molecular identifiers were present on the cDNA, which also gained a universal primer site by template switching. Via MiXCR, TCRdb re-called the 5' RACE reads, giving one row per CDR3 protein. The repertoire holds 200,000 or so distinct CDR3 sequences, with around 6.8% as singletons. Many counts were recorded for this clonotype. These data also featured in a second study, about yellow fever vaccine responses in identical twins. That source reports: A vaccine T cell response that seemed partly convergent and partly personalized was reported in twins.

The clonotype originates from a woman between 18 and 30 years old in good health. Sequenced material: memory (CD45RO+) T cells sorted from blood. The rearrangement links TRBV29-1 to TRBJ2-1; D remains unclear. The CDR3 loop reads CSGWEYNEQFF. The CDR3 nucleotides are TGCAGCGGCTGGGAATACAATGAGCAGTTCTTC.